The 7 T cell receptor beta chains presented below share a single source sample, sequenced in a study of blood T cell repertoires in COVID-19. Profiled with immunoSEQ multiplex PCR; TCRdb holds only in-frame clones, not every one. Of approximately 260,000 clones listed, about 81% are singletons. The sequenced sample was PBMCs or T cells enriched from blood (not recorded which). These receptor sequences come from a man aged 30 to 45 with acute COVID-19.

This clone occurred once. This chain uses TRBV27 with TRBJ1-2, with 8 bases identical to TRBD1. CDR1 MNHEY and CDR2 SMNVEV come from the germline V gene (reference sequence). V was pared by 4 bases and J by 2 bases, with 9 bases of the junction left unmatched. CDR3 size: 16 residues. CDR3 DNA: TGTGCCAGCAGTTCACACCGACAGGGGACCAACTATGGCTACACCTTC. Encoded protein: CASSSHRQGTNYGYTF.

The chain carries TRBV5-1 and TRBJ2-3, with TRBD2 matching 7 bases. V dropped 0 bases and J dropped 4; count of bases not matched to a gene: 5. Germline V gene sequence: CDR1 SGHRS, CDR2 YFSETQ. The length of the CDR3 is 15 residues. The CDR3 loop is CASSLGGGRADTQYF. The DNA for the CDR3 is TGCGCCAGCAGCTTGGGCGGGGGTAGGGCAGATACGCAGTATTTT.

About this clone: An end of the junction differs from the germline gene, which may be a read error. The V and J genes are TRBV5-1 and TRBJ1-2; maybe TRBD1 (5 bases). Germline assignment: CDR1 SGHRS and CDR2 YFSETQ. The CDR3 has 13 amino acids. CDR3 sequence: CASSLQGLNGYTF. The CDR3 nucleotides read TGTGCCAGCAGCTTGCAGGGTTTAAATGGCTACACCTTC.

The CDR3 bases are TGTGCCAGCAGCATCCCCTCGACAGGGAGGCACTACGAGCAGTACGTC. This codes for CASSIPSTGRHYEQYV. The chain is built from TRBV21-1 and TRBJ2-7; the D segment call TRBD1 is taken from the table without a DNA check. TRBV21-1 is classified as a pseudogene. This CDR3 has 16 residues.

The chain combines TRBV11-3 with TRBJ2-5; the D gene is possibly TRBD2 (5 bases). V was pared by 0 bases and J by 5 bases, with 13 bases between. This CDR3 has 15 amino acids. The V gene's germline CDR1 is SGHNT and CDR2 YENEEA. CDR3 nucleotides: TGTGCCAGCAGCTTAGATTGGCTAGCCGGGGAGACCCAGTACTTC. It is translated as CASSLDWLAGETQYF.

As DNA, the CDR3 is TGTGCCACCATACCTAGCGGTACCCACAATGAGCAGTTCTTC. Translating it yields CATIPSGTHNEQFF. V and J are TRBV19 and TRBJ2-1; 7 bases line up with TRBD2. The germline V gene encodes CDR1 LNHDA and CDR2 SQIVND (reference sequence). The J segment lost 5 bases and the V segment lost 10 bases, leaving 11 bases of the junction unmatched. CDR3 length equals 14 residues.

The table lists this clone with a count of one. One junction end disagrees with the germline gene, perhaps due to a read error. This chain uses TRBV5-1 with TRBJ2-5, with 7 bases matching TRBD1. The CDR3 sequence is 16 residues long. Germline-derived CDR1 and CDR2 are SGHRS and YFSETQ. This CDR3 reads CASSQRSGTARMTQYF. DNA for the CDR3: TGTGCCAGCAGTCAACGATCCGGGACAGCACGGATGACCCAGTACTTC.